What follows are 6 T cell receptor beta chains derived from one specimen sequenced in a study of blood T cells in healthy people across ages. For the second PCR, which ran for roughly 6 to 11 cycles, a sample-barcoded 5' primer and a J-beta primer mix were used. TCRdb re-analysed the 5' RACE reads in MiXCR, keeping a single row per CDR3 protein. The table records about 780,000 distinct CDR3 sequences, roughly 26% of them present only once. A further study also used this sample, focusing on T cells of mothers and their children.

The sequencing sample was made of blood. These receptors all stem from a boy aged 10-17 years in good health.

The chain links TRBV15 to TRBJ1-2, with 7 bases that match TRBD1. This CDR3 contains 18 residues. The V segment lost 0 bases and the J segment 6 bases; nucleotides outside the gene matches: 16. Germline V lookup: CDR1 LNHNV, CDR2 YYDKDF (reference sequence). CDR3: CATSRDPGSGQVRNGYTF. In nucleotides, the CDR3 is TGTGCCACCAGCAGAGATCCAGGATCAGGACAGGTTAGGAATGGCTACACCTTC. Together with reference TRBV15 and TRBJ1-2, the CDR3 gives the full variable domain: DAMVIQNPRYQVTQFGKPVTLSCSQTLNHNVMYWYQQKSSQAPKLLFHYYDKDFNNEADTPDNFQSRRPNTSFCFLDIRSPGLGDTAMYLCATSRDPGSGQVRNGYTFGSGTRLTVV.

V is TRBV2 and J is TRBJ2-5; no definite D call. The DNA end is a closer match to TRBJ2-7, so the J assignment may be wrong. The CDR3 sequence is 12 residues long. Germline CDR1 reads SNHLY; CDR2 reads FYNNEI. As DNA, the CDR3 is TGTGCCAGCAGTGGACGATTTTCCGAGCAGTACTTC. It translates to CASSGRFSEQYF.

In this sample, this clonotype turned up a few times. This chain links TRBV7-2 with TRBJ2-7; 7 bases agree with TRBD2. The CDR3 has 16 amino acids. Germline CDR1 reads SGHTA; CDR2 reads FQGNSA. Trimming cost V 5 bases and J 0 bases; bases outside gene matches: 10. The CDR3 loop is CASSLSSGPSSYEQYF. The CDR3 DNA is TGTGCCAGCAGCCTATCTAGCGGCCCGAGCTCCTACGAGCAGTACTTC.

V usage is TRBV7-2 and J usage is TRBJ2-7, with TRBD2 matching over 11 bases. J lost 5 bases, V lost 2 bases, and 5 bases had no gene match. Germline V gene sequence: CDR1 SGHTA, CDR2 FQGNSA. This CDR3 spans 15 amino acids. In nucleotides, the CDR3 is TGTGCCAGCAGCTTACTAGCGGGGGGACTAAACGAGCAGTACTTC. Protein: CASSLLAGGLNEQYF.

The chain is built from TRBV20-1 and TRBJ1-4, with D possibly being TRBD1 (6 bases). Germline V gene lookup returns CDR1 DFQATT and CDR2 SNEGSKA (reference sequence). Trimming stripped 5 bases from V and 8 bases from J, with 21 bases between. The CDR3 spans 15 residues. The CDR3 region is CSASHRDWGLEKLFF. The CDR3 coding sequence is TGCAGTGCTTCCCACAGGGATTGGGGTTTAGAAAAACTGTTTTTT.

This clonotype showed up just a few times. CDR3 coding DNA: TGTGCCAGCAGCCGAACCCCCGCTACTAACTATGGCTACACCTTC. It codes for CASSRTPATNYGYTF. The chain couples TRBV3-1 to TRBJ1-2; D uncertain. V lost 4 bases, J lost 0 bases, and 12 bases lay in between. This CDR3 region has 15 residues. Germline CDR1 reads LGHDT; CDR2 reads YNNKEL (reference sequence).